This T cell receptor beta chain derives from a study of blood T cell repertoires in COVID-19. Study information: Both acute and convalescent COVID-19 samples were obtained from the United States, Italy and Spain. PBMCs, B-cell-depleted T cells, or T cells were the source of the cDNA or gDNA that made up the material.

This clone was seen once. The CDR3 is 14 residues long. V lost 0 bases and J lost 4, with 9 bases in between. Germline CDR1 and CDR2: SGDLS and YYNGEE. Original handling: Estimates of nucleated cell counts were drawn from the amplification of reference gene primers. Assay used: immunoSEQ multiplex PCR; TCRdb lists only in-frame clones, some missing. Clonal size and the V and J genes are those of that table, whereas D and trimming came from the DNA. The data show about 270,000 clones, 70% to 90% seen once. The sequence derives from a woman between 65 and 79 years old with acute or convalescent COVID-19. Sequencing was done on a sample of peripheral blood. The rearrangement joins TRBV9 to TRBJ2-3; a possible D gene is TRBD2 (6 bases). In nucleotides, the CDR3 is TGTGCCAGCAGCGTAGCCTCTAGCGCAGATACGCAGTATTTT. Amino acids: CASSVASSADTQYF.